The 25 T cell receptor beta chains below were found in one sample sequenced in a study of identical twins. TCRdb itself ran the 5' RACE reads through MiXCR, one entry per CDR3 protein. Among around 280,000 distinct CDR3 sequences listed, about 8.1% were seen once. In addition, the sample was reused for a study of yellow fever vaccine responses in identical twins.

Source material: memory (CD45RO+) T cells sorted from blood. All receptors derive from a woman aged 18-35 years in good health.

The table lists this clonotype with many counts. The chain is built from TRBV7-9 and TRBJ2-7; D is ambiguous. The CDR3 extends over 15 amino acids. CDR1 is SEHNR, CDR2 FQNEAQ, per germline (reference sequence). V dropped 2 bases and J dropped 6 bases, with 17 bases sitting between them. The CDR3 coding sequence is TGTGCCAGCAGCTTAAGTGTAGGGATTGCAGTCGAGCAGTACTTC. Its translation is CASSLSVGIAVEQYF.

This clonotype came up many times. The chain uses TRBV6-6 and TRBJ1-1; TRBD1 aligns across 8 bases. The CDR3 contains 13 residues. V gave up 7 bases and J gave up 6 bases; unmatched junction bases: 7. Germline CDR1 and CDR2: MNHNY and SVGAGI (reference sequence). The CDR3 region has the DNA TGTGCCAGCACCTTACAGGGGGTCGCTGAAGCTTTCTTT. Its protein is CASTLQGVAEAFF.

The DNA of the CDR3 is TGTGCCAGCAGTGCGAACTTAAGGGGACAGGGCACAGATACGCAGTATTTT. Amino acids: CASSANLRGQGTDTQYF. This chain joins TRBV6-1 and TRBJ2-3, with 8 nucleotides matching TRBD1. This CDR3 is built from 17 residues. V lost 4 bases, J lost 1 base, and 10 bases stayed unmatched. Germline V CDR1 and CDR2: MNHNS, SASEGT.

CDR3 loop: CSANPPGQGAYEQYV. CDR3 DNA: TGCAGTGCTAACCCACCGGGACAGGGGGCCTACGAGCAGTACGTC. J is TRBJ2-7 and V is TRBV20-1; 11 bases map to TRBD1. Trimming cost V 4 bases and J 2 bases; bases outside gene matches: 7. The CDR3 is 15 amino acids. Germline CDR1 and CDR2: DFQATT and SNEGSKA (reference sequence).

A few counts support this clonotype. V gene TRBV20-1 combines with J gene TRBJ1-4; D ambiguous. Trimming took off 3 bases at V and 3 bases at J, with 11 bases between the two ends. Germline assignment: CDR1 DFQATT and CDR2 SNEGSKA (reference sequence). CDR3 length: 14 residues. The CDR3 sequence is CSASRAGPNEKLFF. Here the CDR3 DNA reads TGCAGTGCTAGTAGGGCCGGACCTAATGAAAAACTGTTTTTT.

The chain has TRBV4-1 and TRBJ2-1; 9 bases fit TRBD2. The CDR3 has 17 amino acids. Germline V gives CDR1 MGHRA, CDR2 YSYEKL. The J segment lost 4 bases and the V segment lost 0 bases, leaving 7 bases of the junction unmatched. The CDR3 nucleotides read TGCGCCAGCAGCCAAGATTTAGCGGGAGTGGTATACAATGAGCAGTTCTTC. It translates to CASSQDLAGVVYNEQFF.

The J gene is TRBJ2-3, the V gene TRBV6-1; tentatively, D is TRBD2 (6 bases). The CDR3 runs 19 residues. Trimming stripped 2 bases from V and 2 bases from J, with 23 bases between. The V gene's germline CDR1 is MNHNS and CDR2 SASEGT. CDR3 amino acids: CASSEYGAGRRAYTDTQYF. The DNA of the CDR3 is TGTGCCAGCAGTGAATACGGCGCGGGTCGGAGGGCCTACACAGATACGCAGTATTTT.

The table lists this clonotype with a few counts. This sequence joins TRBV20-1 and TRBJ1-1; 8 bases map to TRBD1. The CDR3 is 14 residues long. The germline gives CDR1 DFQATT, CDR2 SNEGSKA (reference sequence). V trimming: 2 bases; J trimming: 3 bases; junction bases outside the gene matches: 5. The CDR3 reads CSARKQGGHTEAFF. The CDR3, as DNA: TGCAGTGCTAGAAAACAGGGGGGCCACACTGAAGCTTTCTTT.

The V call is TRBV15, the J call TRBJ2-1; TRBD2 aligns across 7 bases. With V trimmed by 1 base and J by 2 bases, 11 bases remained unmatched. This CDR3 has 18 residues. Looked up from germline, CDR1 is LNHNV and CDR2 is YYDKDF (reference sequence). The CDR3 region is CATSRGGASGKAYNEQFF. The CDR3 DNA sequence: TGTGCCACCAGCAGAGGCGGAGCAAGCGGGAAGGCCTACAATGAGCAGTTCTTC.

Ten or more counts support this clonotype. The rearrangement links TRBV6-2 or TRBV6-3 to TRBJ2-2; 7 positions match TRBD1. The germline V gene encodes CDR1 MNHEY and CDR2 SVGEGT. V lost 5 bases and J lost 3; bases outside the gene matches: 6. This CDR3 contains 15 residues. The CDR3 nucleotides read TGTGCCAGCAGTCCCCCTGACAGGGACACCGGGGAGCTGTTTTTT. It is translated as CASSPPDRDTGELFF.

This clonotype was detected many times. The chain couples TRBV12-3 or TRBV12-4 to TRBJ2-1; possibly TRBD1 for D (6 bases). This CDR3 has 13 amino acids. Trimming took off 6 bases at V and 6 bases at J, with 12 bases between the two ends. CDR3 bases: TGTGCCAGCAGCCTCGGGACACGCAATGAGCAGTTCTTC. Its translation is CASSLGTRNEQFF.

This clonotype has a count of ten or more. The V gene is TRBV5-5, the J gene TRBJ1-1; D remains ambiguous. The germline V gene encodes CDR1 SGHKS and CDR2 YYEKEE (reference sequence). This CDR3 is 15 amino acids long. V was cut by 0 bases and J by 5 bases, with 14 bases left in between. The CDR3 sequence: CASSLGDLGRTEAFF. CDR3 DNA: TGTGCCAGCAGCTTGGGCGACCTGGGAAGAACTGAAGCTTTCTTT.

This clonotype was seen at least ten times. The rearrangement uses TRBV20-1 and TRBJ2-5; D might be TRBD1 or TRBD2, each matching 6 bases. CDR3 length: 13 residues. V shed 3 bases and J shed 4 bases, with 12 bases lying between them. Looked up from germline, CDR1 is DFQATT and CDR2 is SNEGSKA (reference sequence). The CDR3 nucleotides read TGCAGTGCTAGTCCCAGGGGAGGAGAGACCCAGTACTTC. Translating it yields CSASPRGGETQYF.

This clonotype was picked up a small number of times. The V and J genes are TRBV9 and TRBJ1-4; 9 bases agree with TRBD1. Germline CDR1 SGDLS, CDR2 YYNGEE. The CDR3 contains 15 residues. With 3 bases clipped from V and 3 bases from J, the junction kept 3 bases outside the gene matches. The CDR3 spells CASSADRGANEKLFF. The CDR3 bases are TGTGCCAGCAGCGCCGACAGGGGGGCTAATGAAAAACTGTTTTTT.

This clonotype has just a few counts. The genes are TRBV2 and TRBJ1-5, with D perhaps matching TRBD1 (6 bases). The length of the CDR3 is 13 residues. Trimming took off 7 bases at V and 3 bases at J, with 10 bases between the two ends. Germline CDR1 is SNHLY and CDR2 is FYNNEI. The CDR3 DNA follows: TGTGCCAGCAAAGGGGGTTACAATCAGCCCCAGCATTTT. Protein product: CASKGGYNQPQHF.

This clonotype was observed many times. The chain joins TRBV24-1 to TRBJ2-1, with 10 bases fitting TRBD2. The CDR3 sequence is 16 residues long. J gave up 0 bases and V 3 bases, and 1 base lay outside the gene matches. CDR1 and CDR2 (germline): KGHDR, SFDVKD. CDR3 sequence reads: CATSDPSGSSYNEQFF. CDR3 DNA sequence: TGTGCCACCAGTGATCCTAGCGGGAGCTCCTACAATGAGCAGTTCTTC.

This clonotype was detected only a few times. The rearrangement uses TRBV6-4 and TRBJ2-1, with TRBD2 matching 13 bases. CDR3 length: 15 amino acids. Germline values: CDR1 MRHNA, CDR2 SNTAGT. The J segment lost 5 bases and the V segment lost 3 bases, leaving 1 base of the junction unmatched. The CDR3 sequence is CASSEGLAGDNEQFF. In nucleotides, the CDR3 is TGTGCCAGCAGTGAAGGACTAGCGGGGGACAATGAGCAGTTCTTC.

There are a few counts of this clonotype. The chain links TRBV6-5 to TRBJ1-2; 7 nucleotides agree with TRBD1. CDR1 MNHEY and CDR2 SVGAGI come from the germline V gene. After removal of 4 bases from V and 7 bases from J, the junction contained 9 bases not matched to a gene. The CDR3 has 14 amino acids. CDR3: CASSFTATGFGYTF. The CDR3 nucleotides read TGTGCCAGCAGTTTCACTGCGACAGGGTTTGGCTACACCTTC.

At least ten counts were recorded for this clonotype. The rearrangement links TRBV5-1 to TRBJ2-2; D may be TRBD2 (6 bases). Germline assignment: CDR1 SGHRS and CDR2 YFSETQ. The CDR3 runs 14 residues. V lost 1 base, J lost 5 bases, and 9 bases lay in between. CDR3 sequence: CASSLQGGTGELFF. CDR3 DNA: TGCGCCAGCAGCTTGCAGGGAGGAACCGGGGAGCTGTTTTTT.

The chain employs TRBV3-1 and TRBJ2-5; D is perhaps TRBD1 or TRBD2 (6 bases each). V was cut by 5 bases and J by 0 bases, with 13 bases left in between. Looked up from germline, CDR1 is LGHDT and CDR2 is YNNKEL (reference sequence). This CDR3 contains 15 residues. The CDR3 region is CASSFRGTHQETQYF. CDR3 nucleotides: TGTGCCAGCAGCTTCCGCGGGACACACCAAGAGACCCAGTACTTC.

This clonotype has a count of ten or more. This chain joins TRBV24-1 and TRBJ2-3; tentative D call: TRBD1 (6 bases). CDR3 length: 15 amino acids. Per the germline V gene, CDR1 is KGHDR and CDR2 is SFDVKD. V lost 4 bases to trimming and J lost 5 bases, with 15 bases between them. This CDR3 reads CATSDYRVSGDTQYF. CDR3 bases: TGTGCCACCAGTGACTACAGGGTATCAGGAGATACGCAGTATTTT.

This clonotype was found a few times. The chain is built from TRBV6-1 and TRBJ2-1; 7 bases align to TRBD2. The CDR3 length is 14 residues. V trimming: 2 bases; J trimming: 4 bases; junction bases outside the gene matches: 2. Germline assignment: CDR1 MNHNS and CDR2 SASEGT. The CDR3: CASSERGEYNEQFF. DNA of the CDR3: TGTGCCAGCAGTGAACGGGGGGAGTACAATGAGCAGTTCTTC.

The chain couples TRBV7-8 to TRBJ2-1; TRBD2 agrees at 8 bases. CDR3 length: 13 residues. The germline V gene has CDR1 SGHVS and CDR2 FQNEAQ. V shed 3 bases and J 9 bases; nucleotides not matched to a gene: 4. In nucleotides, the CDR3 is TGTGCCAGCAGCTTCCGGACTAGCAGTGAGCAGTTCTTC. Translation: CASSFRTSSEQFF.

The gene calls are TRBV11-2 and TRBJ1-1; tentatively, D is TRBD1 (5 bases). The V end was cut by 6 bases, the J end by 5 bases, with 16 bases between. The CDR3 covers 14 residues. The germline V gene has CDR1 SGHAT and CDR2 FQNNGV. CDR3 sequence: CASRLGAPGTEAFF. CDR3 nucleotide sequence: TGTGCCAGCAGACTCGGGGCCCCGGGGACTGAAGCTTTCTTT.

This chain connects TRBV3-1 to TRBJ2-5; possibly TRBD2 for D (6 bases). The germline gives CDR1 LGHDT, CDR2 YNNKEL (reference sequence). V was shortened by 4 bases and J by 5 bases, with 17 bases between the two germline ends. There are 15 residues in the CDR3. CDR3 residues: CASSPRVGEVETQYF. The CDR3 nucleotides are TGTGCCAGCAGCCCTCGTGTTGGGGAGGTGGAGACCCAGTACTTC.